This TCR beta chain was sequenced during a study of cytotoxic CD8 clonotypes in ibrutinib-treated CLL. Depth targeted 1 in 200,000 to 1 in 1 million T cells, averaging around 9.5x coverage per clonotype. TCRdb keeps only in-frame clones here, not all; method: immunoSEQ multiplex PCR. The sample gives around 70,000 clones, 75% to 95% of which show up once; approximately 3.1% is in the top ten. This CDR3 contains 15 residues. The V gene lost 3 bases and the J gene lost 8 bases, with 22 bases spanning the gap. In germline, CDR1 is GTSNPN, CDR2 SVGIG (reference sequence). Points on this clone: Its antigen is still unknown.

Study results and limitations: Clonality went higher at ibrutinib response and then dropped back toward baseline at progression.

Sequencing used PBMCs, obtained after 12 months of ibrutinib treatment. The V gene is TRBV30, the J gene TRBJ1-2; D uncertain. The source of this sequence is a human donor with chronic lymphocytic leukemia. Here the CDR3 reads CAWRGTARLTHGYTF. CDR3 nucleotide sequence: TGTGCCTGGAGGGGTACGGCACGCCTAACTCACGGCTACACCTTC.